This entry lists 26 T cell receptor beta chains sequenced from one sample in a study of persistence of HIV-infected CD4 T cells. An overlapping HIV-1 Gag peptide pool stimulated these cells at 1 ug/peptide/mL. Sorting selected CD4+ T cells upregulating both CD40 ligand and CD69. Sequencing used immunoSEQ version 4 in survey mode. The table came from immunoSEQ multiplex PCR; TCRdb's copy has only in-frame clones and leaves some out. The sample has tens of thousands of clones; 74% are singletons. Their antigens remain unidentified. The starting material was CD4+ T cells sorted from PBMCs after roughly 18-hour stimulation, obtained from a patient who received antiretroviral therapy. The receptors were sampled from an adult man with HIV who was CMV-seropositive.

The chain recombines TRBV27 with TRBJ1-5; TRBD1 is a possible D gene (5 bases). The CDR3 is 17 residues long. Germline-derived CDR1 and CDR2 are MNHEY and SMNVEV (reference sequence). Trimming took off 2 bases at V and 6 bases at J, with 20 bases between the two ends. The CDR3, as DNA: TGTGCCAGCAGTTTACCCAAACACGGGGGGTTAGCTCAGCCCCAGCATTTT. Encoded protein: CASSLPKHGGLAQPQHF.

The J gene is TRBJ1-4, the V gene TRBV6-5; no firm D call. The CDR3 runs to 13 residues. CDR1 and CDR2 (germline): MNHEY, SVGAGI. V lost 4 bases, J lost 7 bases, and 10 bases lay in between. The CDR3 spells CASSWSSGEKLFF. The CDR3 DNA sequence: TGTGCCAGCAGTTGGTCATCGGGTGAAAAACTGTTTTTT.

V gene TRBV10-3 combines with J gene TRBJ1-3; TRBD1 aligns across 8 bases. CDR1 ENHRY and CDR2 SYGVKD come from the germline V gene. This CDR3 has 16 residues. Losses at the gene ends were 11 bases for V and 0 bases for J; bases not matched to a gene: 12. The CDR3 DNA sequence: TGTGCCGTCACAGGGGGTTGGACTCTCTCTGGAAACACCATATATTTT. It yields the protein CAVTGGWTLSGNTIYF.

The V call is TRBV5-1, the J call TRBJ1-1; D is undetermined. CDR3 length: 14 amino acids. Deletions cut 0 bases from V and 0 bases from J, with 6 bases between. CDR1 and CDR2 from the germline V gene are SGHRS and YFSETQ. The DNA of the CDR3 is TGCGCCAGCAGCTTGGTTATCATGAACACTGAAGCTTTCTTT. This codes for CASSLVIMNTEAFF.

In the case of this clone: An end of the junction differs from the germline gene, which may be a read error. This chain's CDR3 is CASSFAQVGPDF. For the CDR3, the DNA is TGTGCCAGCAGTTTTGCCCAGGTCGGTCCCGATTTT. V gene TRBV28 combines with J gene TRBJ2-3; no clear D. The germline CDR1 and CDR2 sequences are MDHEN and SYDVKM. The CDR3 runs to 12 residues.

This sequence joins TRBV5-6 and TRBJ2-7, with D perhaps assigned TRBD1 or TRBD2 (5 bases each). Trimming cost V 2 bases and J 8 bases, with 17 bases left between them. The CDR3 loop spans 14 amino acids. From germline, CDR1 is SGHDT and CDR2 YYEEEE. CDR3 sequence reads: CASSFDRGLTKQYF. DNA of the CDR3: TGTGCCAGCAGCTTTGACAGAGGACTCACGAAGCAGTACTTC.

The V call is TRBV2, the J call TRBJ1-2; 7 bases map to TRBD1. Per the germline V gene, CDR1 is SNHLY and CDR2 is FYNNEI. V shed 3 bases and J 3 bases; nucleotides not matched to a gene: 7. The CDR3 contains 15 residues. The DNA of the CDR3 is TGTGCCAGCAGTGAGACAGGGAGGCAATACTATGGCTACACCTTC. Amino acids: CASSETGRQYYGYTF.

The CDR3 loop reads CASSMGESVQYF. CDR3 coding DNA: TGTGCCAGCAGCATGGGGGAGAGCGTGCAGTACTTC. The V and J genes are TRBV7-9 and TRBJ2-7; D may match TRBD1 or TRBD2 (5 bases each). The germline gives CDR1 SEHNR, CDR2 FQNEAQ (reference sequence). V gave up 5 bases and J gave up 9 bases, with 14 bases separating them. The CDR3 consists of 12 residues.

J is TRBJ2-3 and V is TRBV11-2; no clear D gene. Per the germline V gene, CDR1 is SGHAT and CDR2 is FQNNGV. Trimming removed 3 bases from V and 2 bases from J, with 21 bases in between. This CDR3 is 18 amino acids long. CDR3 sequence: CASSLSDLGWLVTDTQYF. The CDR3 DNA is TGTGCCAGCAGCTTGTCAGACTTGGGGTGGCTAGTCACAGATACGCAGTATTTT.

The table lists this clone with a few counts. The J gene is TRBJ2-7, the V gene TRBV6-5, with D possibly being TRBD1 (6 bases). This CDR3 has 13 amino acids. Germline V gives CDR1 MNHEY, CDR2 SVGAGI. V lost 7 bases and J 3 bases, leaving 13 bases between the germline ends. The CDR3 DNA reads as TGTGCCAGCATGGGGACAAAGCGCTACGAGCAGTACTTC. This sequence encodes CASMGTKRYEQYF.

This clone was picked up one time. The chain joins TRBV2 to TRBJ1-2; tentatively, D is TRBD1 (5 bases). The germline V and J ends were trimmed by 0 bases and 3 bases, with 11 bases remaining between them. This CDR3 contains 15 residues. Germline lookup yields CDR1 SNHLY and CDR2 FYNNEI. CDR3 region: CASSEAQGRYYGYTF. The CDR3 bases are TGTGCCAGCAGTGAAGCGCAGGGACGGTACTATGGCTACACCTTC.

This clone was counted only a few times. This chain uses TRBV27 with TRBJ1-4, with D perhaps matching TRBD1 (6 bases). Trimming pared 9 bases from V and 4 bases from J, leaving 18 bases between. CDR1 MNHEY and CDR2 SMNVEV come from the germline V gene (reference sequence). The CDR3 has 15 amino acids. The CDR3 protein is CASTRVGGRNEKLFF. For the CDR3, the DNA is TGTGCCAGTACCCGAGTGGGGGGCCGTAATGAAAAACTGTTTTTT.

The DNA for the CDR3 is TGCGCCAGCAAAGGGACAGGGGGCGTCAATGAGCAGTTCTTC. Its translation: CASKGTGGVNEQFF. V usage is TRBV5-1 and J usage is TRBJ2-1; 12 nucleotides agree with TRBD1. Trimming took 6 bases from V and 6 from J; bases not matched to a gene: 4. This CDR3 is 14 amino acids long. Germline V gene lookup returns CDR1 SGHRS and CDR2 YFSETQ.

In DNA, the CDR3 is TGTGCCAGCAGTTTGGGGGGGCGGAACACTGAAGCTTTCTTT. Encoded protein: CASSLGGRNTEAFF. J is TRBJ1-1 and V is TRBV27; tentatively, D is TRBD1 (6 bases). CDR3 length: 14 amino acids. Germline V gene data show CDR1 as MNHEY and CDR2 as SMNVEV (reference sequence). V dropped 3 bases and J dropped 1 base, with 9 bases sitting between them.

V and J are TRBV7-6 and TRBJ2-7; D is unresolved. Germline V gene sequence: CDR1 SGHVS, CDR2 FNYEAQ. CDR3 size: 14 residues. Trimming removed 1 base at V and 1 base at J, with 8 bases between. The CDR3 coding sequence is TGTGCCAGCAGCTTAGAGAGGACGTCCTACGAGCAGTACTTC. It is translated as CASSLERTSYEQYF. The whole variable domain, filled in from reference TRBV7-6 and TRBJ2-7, reads GAGVSQSPRYKVTKRGQDVALRCDPISGHVSLYWYRQALGQGPEFLTYFNYEAQQDKSGLPNDRFSAERPEGSISTLTIQRTEQRDSAMYRCASSLERTSYEQYFGPGTRLTVT.

The table lists this clone with a count of one. The V and J genes are TRBV11-2 and TRBJ2-7; the match to TRBD2 covers 13 bases. This CDR3 region has 18 residues. Germline V gene data show CDR1 as SGHAT and CDR2 as FQNNGV. V was clipped by 2 bases and J by 2 bases; unmatched bases: 9. The CDR3 region has the DNA TGTGCCAGCAGCTTACGTCGGACTAGCGGGGGAGAAACCTACGAGCAGTACTTC. This sequence encodes CASSLRRTSGGETYEQYF.

The chain employs TRBV28 and TRBJ2-7; tentatively, D is TRBD1 (5 bases). V lost 7 bases and J lost 6, with 13 bases in between. This CDR3 contains 12 residues. Germline V gene sequence: CDR1 MDHEN, CDR2 SYDVKM. CDR3 DNA: TGTGCCAGCAAGGGGCTGGTTTCCGAGCAGTACTTC. It is translated as CASKGLVSEQYF.

This sequence joins TRBV6-5 and TRBJ2-3; TRBD1 aligns across 7 bases. This CDR3 is built from 14 residues. CDR1 MNHEY and CDR2 SVGAGI come from the germline V gene. The V and J ends lost 7 bases and 4 bases, in that order; junction bases with no gene match: 8. Written as DNA, the CDR3 is TGTGCCAGCAAGGGGGCGTTCGGGGCAGATACGCAGTATTTT. Translated: CASKGAFGADTQYF.

The chain links TRBV6-5 to TRBJ2-6; no firm D call. The CDR3 is made up of 15 amino acids. The germline V gene has CDR1 MNHEY and CDR2 SVGAGI. Deletions cut 5 bases from V and 0 bases from J, with 8 bases between. This chain's CDR3 is CASSLLNSGANVLTF. The CDR3 coding sequence is TGTGCCAGCAGTCTCCTGAACTCTGGGGCCAACGTCCTGACTTTC.

The chain has TRBV18 and TRBJ1-1; perhaps TRBD1 as D (5 bases). Germline V gene lookup returns CDR1 KGHSH and CDR2 LQKENI. Trimming took 2 bases from V and 3 from J, leaving 7 bases between them. The CDR3 length is 13 residues. DNA of the CDR3: TGTGCCAGCTCACCAGACAGCGACACTGAAGCTTTCTTT. This translates into CASSPDSDTEAFF.

This clone was found a few times. In DNA, the CDR3 is TGCGCCAGCAGCTTGGGACAGGAGCCTATCCACGAGCAGTACTTC. Its translation is CASSLGQEPIHEQYF. The chain recombines TRBV5-1 with TRBJ2-7, with D maybe TRBD1 (6 bases). In germline, CDR1 is SGHRS, CDR2 YFSETQ. Trimming stripped 0 bases from V and 5 bases from J, with 15 bases between. CDR3 length: 15 amino acids.

The CDR3 region is CASSLIGPGGGYTF. Written as DNA, the CDR3 is TGTGCCAGCAGCTTAATAGGACCCGGGGGTGGCTACACCTTC. The chain is built from TRBV7-9 and TRBJ1-2; possible D gene TRBD1, 5 bases. Germline CDR1 SEHNR, CDR2 FQNEAQ (reference sequence). V lost 2 bases, J lost 7 bases, and 14 bases lay in between. This CDR3 has 14 amino acids.

This rearrangement joins TRBV7-2 to TRBJ1-5, with a tentative D call TRBD1 (5 bases). From germline, CDR1 is SGHTA and CDR2 FQGNSA. The CDR3 runs 14 residues. The ends were cut back, 1 base at V and 5 bases at J, with 9 bases in the middle. The CDR3 DNA reads TGTGCCAGCAGCTTAGATGGGGGATATCAGCCCCAGCATTTT. Translated, it gives CASSLDGGYQPQHF.

This clone is medium-sized. The rearrangement joins TRBV3-1 (or the pseudogene TRBV3-2) to TRBJ2-7; D might be TRBD1 (6 bases). The germline gives CDR1 LGHDT, CDR2 YNNKEL (reference sequence). Trimming left V 4 bases short and J 5 bases short, with 12 bases between. This CDR3 is built from 13 residues. CDR3 loop: CASSLIQGHEQYF. The CDR3 nucleotides read TGTGCCAGCAGCCTGATACAGGGACACGAGCAGTACTTC.

This CDR3 is CASTRGASGGYEQYF. Written as DNA, the CDR3 is TGTGCCAGCACCCGAGGGGCTAGCGGGGGGTACGAGCAGTACTTC. This sequence joins TRBV6-5 and TRBJ2-7; 11 bases line up with TRBD2. The V segment lost 7 bases and the J segment 4 bases; nucleotides outside the gene matches: 9. CDR1 and CDR2 from the germline V gene are MNHEY and SVGAGI. The CDR3 has 15 residues.

The rearrangement joins TRBV6-6 to TRBJ1-4; D is undetermined. CDR3 size: 14 residues. Germline CDR1 reads MNHNY; CDR2 reads SVGAGI (reference sequence). The V gene lost 2 bases and the J gene lost 6 bases, with 10 bases spanning the gap. In nucleotides, the CDR3 is TGTGCCAGCAGTTACAGAGGGCGCGATGAAAAACTGTTTTTT. It encodes CASSYRGRDEKLFF.